These 20 T cell receptor beta chains share one sample of origin, sequenced in a study of early T cells in non-severe SARS-CoV-2 infection. TCRdb re-called the 5' RACE reads through MiXCR, storing one row per CDR3 protein. The table has about 97,000 distinct CDR3 sequences, approximately 11% seen once. Specimen: whole blood, collected at baseline. The receptors originated from an adult who was a healthcare worker with PCR-confirmed SARS-CoV-2 infection or an uninfected control (not recorded which).

This sequence joins TRBV5-8 and TRBJ1-1; D is ambiguous. V was cut by 0 bases and J by 1 base, with 7 bases left in between. In germline, CDR1 is SGHTS, CDR2 YDEGEE. CDR3 length: 14 residues. CDR3 in amino acids: CASSLAGRNTEAFF. CDR3 DNA: TGTGCCAGCAGCTTGGCAGGCAGGAACACTGAAGCTTTCTTT.

This clonotype appeared many times. This rearrangement joins TRBV3-1 to TRBJ1-1; D ambiguous. The germline CDR1 and CDR2 sequences are LGHDT and YNNKEL (reference sequence). The CDR3 consists of 14 residues. Deletions cut 0 bases from V and 4 bases from J, with 9 bases between. CDR3 nucleotide sequence: TGTGCCAGCAGCCAAGATGGCAGGCTCACTGAAGCTTTCTTT. Its protein is CASSQDGRLTEAFF.

This rearrangement joins TRBV27 to TRBJ1-1, with D possibly being TRBD1 (5 bases). Germline-derived CDR1 and CDR2 are MNHEY and SMNVEV (reference sequence). Trimming cost V 1 base and J 4 bases, with 13 bases left between them. This CDR3 has 15 residues. The CDR3 region has the DNA TGTGCCAGCAGTTTATGGGGGAGGGAGAGCACTGAAGCTTTCTTT. It specifies CASSLWGRESTEAFF.

In its sample, this clonotype was seen a few times. The chain couples TRBV10-3 to TRBJ2-7; D gene uncertain. Germline values: CDR1 ENHRY, CDR2 SYGVKD. The length of the CDR3 is 12 residues. V gave up 3 bases and J gave up 4 bases, with 7 bases separating them. The CDR3 coding sequence is TGTGCCATCAGTGAAAGGATTTACGAGCAGTACTTC. As protein: CAISERIYEQYF.

The table lists this clonotype with a few counts. The chain joins TRBV10-3 to TRBJ2-3, with 7 bases matching TRBD2. J was trimmed by 3 bases and V by 4 bases; bases with no gene match: 4. CDR3 length equals 14 residues. Per germline, CDR1 ENHRY and CDR2 SYGVKD. The CDR3 coding sequence is TGTGCCATCAGTGGTCGGGGGGAAACAGATACGCAGTATTTT. This translates into CAISGRGETDTQYF.

The chain links TRBV20-1 to TRBJ2-1; tentative D call: TRBD2 (6 bases). Germline CDR1 DFQATT, CDR2 SNEGSKA (reference sequence). The CDR3 is made up of 16 amino acids. The V and J ends lost 5 bases and 0 bases respectively, with 17 bases between them. This CDR3 reads CSAPTRRGSSYNEQFF. In DNA form, the CDR3 reads TGCAGTGCTCCAACTCGGCGGGGAAGCTCCTACAATGAGCAGTTCTTC.

The genes are TRBV7-9 and TRBJ2-1, with TRBD2 identical over 7 bases. V was clipped by 7 bases and J by 2 bases; unmatched bases: 11. CDR1 is SEHNR and CDR2 is FQNEAQ in the germline V gene (reference sequence). CDR3 length equals 16 residues. The CDR3 here is CASTAGGSSPYNEQFF. The CDR3 DNA follows: TGTGCCAGCACCGCCGGCGGGAGTAGCCCCTACAATGAGCAGTTCTTC.

The chain has TRBV28 and TRBJ1-1; TRBD1 aligns across 8 bases. Germline V gene lookup returns CDR1 MDHEN and CDR2 SYDVKM. CDR3 length equals 15 residues. The J segment lost 5 bases and the V segment lost 3 bases, leaving 8 bases of the junction unmatched. The CDR3 here is CASSFRGRGRTEAFF. CDR3 bases: TGTGCCAGCAGTTTCAGGGGGCGCGGTCGGACTGAAGCTTTCTTT.

Ten or more counts support this clonotype. V gene TRBV20-1 combines with J gene TRBJ2-3; perhaps TRBD2 as D (6 bases). Trimming left V 3 bases short and J 0 bases short, with 13 bases between. This CDR3 contains 15 residues. CDR1 is DFQATT and CDR2 is SNEGSKA in the germline V gene (reference sequence). CDR3 coding DNA: TGCAGTGCTAGTCGCCTAGCGCTGAGCACAGATACGCAGTATTTT. This translates into CSASRLALSTDTQYF.

This clonotype was counted many times. The J gene is TRBJ2-2, the V gene TRBV10-2; 9 nucleotides align to TRBD2. Trimming removed 8 bases from V and 4 bases from J; junction bases left unmatched: 11. Germline CDR1 reads WSHSY; CDR2 reads SAAADI. The length of the CDR3 is 16 residues. CDR3 DNA: TGCGCCAGCGGGACTAGCTCGGAATTCCTCACCGGGGAGCTGTTTTTT. This codes for CASGTSSEFLTGELFF.

The table lists this clonotype with a few counts. The rearrangement joins TRBV29-1 to TRBJ1-1; no clear D. Germline loops: CDR1 SQVTM, CDR2 ANQGSEA. The CDR3 covers 14 residues. V was clipped by 7 bases and J by 4 bases, with 19 bases between them. For the CDR3, the DNA is TGCAGCGCAACCCGTAGGCGAGAGCGCACTGAAGCTTTCTTT. Translation: CSATRRRERTEAFF.

This clonotype has more than one count but fewer than ten. This sequence joins TRBV7-9 and TRBJ1-6; unclear D gene. Germline V gene data show CDR1 as SEHNR and CDR2 as FQNEAQ (reference sequence). CDR3 length: 12 amino acids. V gave up 3 bases and J gave up 8 bases, with 5 bases separating them. CDR3 residues: CASSFPDSPLHF. The CDR3, as DNA: TGTGCCAGCAGCTTTCCAGATTCACCCCTCCACTTT.

This clonotype has only one observation. This chain connects TRBV2 to TRBJ2-7; unclear D gene. The CDR3 extends over 14 amino acids. CDR1 and CDR2 (germline): SNHLY, FYNNEI. Trimming stripped 4 bases from V and 4 bases from J, with 14 bases between. The CDR3, as DNA: TGTGCCAGCAGTGTATGGTCCCAGAAGTACGAGCAGTACTTC. Its protein is CASSVWSQKYEQYF. Looking up the rest from reference TRBV2 and TRBJ2-7 gives the full variable domain: EPEVTQTPSHQVTQMGQEVILRCVPISNHLYFYWYRQILGQKVEFLVSFYNNEISEKSEIFDDQFSVERPDGSNFTLKIRSTKLEDSAMYFCASSVWSQKYEQYFGPGTRLTVT.

This clonotype was observed at least ten times. This sequence joins TRBV18 and TRBJ2-5, with D perhaps TRBD1 or TRBD2 (5 bases each). The CDR3 covers 17 residues. Germline-derived CDR1 and CDR2 are KGHSH and LQKENI. Deletions cut 1 base from V and 3 bases from J, with 18 bases between. The CDR3 DNA follows: TGTGCCAGCTCACCACTAAATGCCGGGACGACCAAAGAGACCCAGTACTTC. Translation: CASSPLNAGTTKETQYF. Looking up the rest from reference TRBV18 and TRBJ2-5 gives the full variable domain: NAGVMQNPRHLVRRRGQEARLRCSPMKGHSHVYWYRQLPEEGLKFMVYLQKENIIDESGMPKERFSAEFPKEGPSILRIQQVVRGDSAAYFCASSPLNAGTTKETQYFGPGTRLLVL.

The chain recombines TRBV14 with TRBJ2-7; no reliable D call. The V and J ends lost 0 bases and 3 bases respectively, with 15 bases between them. The CDR3 contains 16 residues. Germline values: CDR1 SGHDN, CDR2 FVKESK. CDR3 bases: TGTGCCAGCAGCCAAGAAACTCCGGGCCATATCTACGAGCAGTACTTC. Protein product: CASSQETPGHIYEQYF.

Details on this clonotype: One end of the junction fails to match germline, which may point to a read error. This chain uses TRBV7-6 with TRBJ2-2, with 7 bases matching TRBD1. Germline V gives CDR1 SGHVS, CDR2 FNYEAQ. CDR3 length equals 15 residues. In DNA form, the CDR3 reads TGTGCCAGCAGCCCTGGGACAGCCCTCACCGGAGAGCTGTTTTTT. As protein: CASSPGTALTGELFF. The variable domain in full, completed from reference TRBV7-6 and TRBJ2-2, reads GAGVSQSPRYKVTKRGQDVALRCDPISGHVSLYWYRQALGQGPEFLTYFNYEAQQDKSGLPNDRFSAERPEGSISTLTIQRTEQRDSAMYRCASSPGTALTGELFFGEGSRLTVL.

This chain uses TRBV9 with TRBJ1-2, with D perhaps matching TRBD1 (5 bases). Trimming took off 4 bases at V and 0 bases at J, with 10 bases between the two ends. The CDR3 is 14 amino acids. CDR1 SGDLS and CDR2 YYNGEE come from the germline V gene. Written as DNA, the CDR3 is TGTGCCAGCAGCCCGATGACAGCTAACTATGGCTACACCTTC. Amino acid sequence: CASSPMTANYGYTF.

The rearrangement uses TRBV5-1 and TRBJ1-3; D uncertain. The CDR3 totals 15 residues. Germline values: CDR1 SGHRS, CDR2 YFSETQ. Trimming took off 0 bases at V and 2 bases at J, with 9 bases between the two ends. Here the CDR3 reads CASSLVAGAGNTIYF. Here the CDR3 DNA reads TGCGCCAGCAGCTTGGTAGCCGGGGCTGGAAACACCATATATTTT.

The chain links TRBV11-2 to TRBJ1-2; 9 positions match TRBD1. V shed 5 bases and J 0 bases; nucleotides not matched to a gene: 7. The CDR3 length is 16 residues. The germline CDR1 and CDR2 sequences are SGHAT and FQNNGV. The CDR3 protein is CASSPTGQGANYGYTF. DNA of the CDR3: TGTGCCAGCAGCCCCACGGGACAGGGCGCTAACTATGGCTACACCTTC. Variable domain in full (rest from reference TRBV11-2 and TRBJ1-2): EAGVAQSPRYKIIEKRQSVAFWCNPISGHATLYWYQQILGQGPKLLIQFQNNGVVDDSQLPKDRFSAERLKGVDSTLKIQPAKLEDSAVYLCASSPTGQGANYGYTFGSGTRLTVV.

This clonotype was seen a few times. This chain uses TRBV28 with TRBJ1-5; 8 bases match TRBD1. Germline lookup yields CDR1 MDHEN and CDR2 SYDVKM. This CDR3 contains 15 residues. V trimming: 5 bases; J trimming: 5 bases; junction bases outside the gene matches: 8. CDR3 protein: CASSRDRGSDQPQHF. The CDR3 DNA is TGTGCCAGCAGTCGCGACAGGGGCAGCGATCAGCCCCAGCATTTT.